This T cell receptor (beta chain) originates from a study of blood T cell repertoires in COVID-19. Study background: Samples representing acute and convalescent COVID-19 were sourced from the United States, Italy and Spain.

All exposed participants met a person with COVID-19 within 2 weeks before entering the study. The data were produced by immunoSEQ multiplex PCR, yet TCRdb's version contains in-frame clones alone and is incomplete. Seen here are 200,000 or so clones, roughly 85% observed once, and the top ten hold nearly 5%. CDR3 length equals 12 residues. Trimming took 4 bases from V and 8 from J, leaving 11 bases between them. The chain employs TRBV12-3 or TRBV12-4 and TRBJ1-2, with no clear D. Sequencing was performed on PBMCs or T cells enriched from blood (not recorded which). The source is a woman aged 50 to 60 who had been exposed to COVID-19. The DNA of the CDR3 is TGTGCCAGCAGTTGGGCATCGGAAGGCTACACCTTC. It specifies CASSWASEGYTF.